This T cell receptor beta chain was documented in a study of beta chain features in type 1 diabetes. The V gene's germline CDR1 is SQVTM and CDR2 ANQGSEA. After removal of 7 bases from V and 1 base from J, the junction contained 0 bases not matched to a gene. The CDR3 runs to 12 residues. Broader study findings: Type 1 diabetes patients had moderately but significantly shorter TCRB CDR3s in all four CD4+ subsets.

Concerning this clone itself: Its antigen remains unknown.

TCRB transcripts that were expressed got sequenced, as all of the isolated RNA had been reverse transcribed. Measured with immunoSEQ multiplex PCR; TCRdb has only the in-frame clones, and not every one. The data contain about 710,000 clones, 11% to 15% of them singletons. This clonotype originated in a man younger than 35 with type 1 diabetes. Material: naive CD4+ T cells from blood. The V and J genes are TRBV29-1 and TRBJ1-1, with TRBD1 matching 10 bases. CDR3 in DNA: TGCAGCGGGGACAGGGGGAACACTGAAGCTTTCTTT. It translates to CSGDRGNTEAFF.